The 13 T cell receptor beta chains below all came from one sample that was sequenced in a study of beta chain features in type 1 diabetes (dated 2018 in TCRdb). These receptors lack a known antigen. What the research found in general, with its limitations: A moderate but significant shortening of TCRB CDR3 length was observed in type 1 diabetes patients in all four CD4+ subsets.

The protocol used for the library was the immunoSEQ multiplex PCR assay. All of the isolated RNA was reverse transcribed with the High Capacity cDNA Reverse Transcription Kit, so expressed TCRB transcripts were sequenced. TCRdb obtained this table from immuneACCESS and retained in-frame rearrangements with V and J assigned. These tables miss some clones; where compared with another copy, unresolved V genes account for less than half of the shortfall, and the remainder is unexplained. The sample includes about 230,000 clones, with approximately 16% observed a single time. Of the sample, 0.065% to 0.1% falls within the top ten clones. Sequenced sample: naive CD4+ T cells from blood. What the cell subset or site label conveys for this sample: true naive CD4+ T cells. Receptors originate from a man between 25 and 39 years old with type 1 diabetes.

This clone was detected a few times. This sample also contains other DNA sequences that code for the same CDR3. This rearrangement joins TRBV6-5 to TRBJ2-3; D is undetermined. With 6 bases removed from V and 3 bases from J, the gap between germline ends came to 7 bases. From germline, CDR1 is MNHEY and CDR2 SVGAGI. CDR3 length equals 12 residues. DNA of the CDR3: TGTGCCAGCAGCTCGGGTACAGATACGCAGTATTTT. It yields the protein CASSSGTDTQYF.

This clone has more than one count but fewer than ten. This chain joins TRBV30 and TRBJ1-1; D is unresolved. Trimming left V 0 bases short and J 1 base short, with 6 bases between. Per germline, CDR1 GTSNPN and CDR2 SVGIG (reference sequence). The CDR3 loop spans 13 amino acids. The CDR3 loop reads CAWSVWANTEAFF. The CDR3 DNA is TGTGCCTGGAGTGTTTGGGCGAACACTGAAGCTTTCTTT.

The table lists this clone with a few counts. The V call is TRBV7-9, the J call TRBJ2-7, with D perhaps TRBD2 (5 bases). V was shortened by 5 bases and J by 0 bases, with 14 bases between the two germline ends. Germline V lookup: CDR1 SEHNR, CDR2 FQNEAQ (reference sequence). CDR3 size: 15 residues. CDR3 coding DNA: TGTGCCAGCAGCCCAACCGCGGGCTACTCCTACGAGCAGTACTTC. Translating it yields CASSPTAGYSYEQYF.

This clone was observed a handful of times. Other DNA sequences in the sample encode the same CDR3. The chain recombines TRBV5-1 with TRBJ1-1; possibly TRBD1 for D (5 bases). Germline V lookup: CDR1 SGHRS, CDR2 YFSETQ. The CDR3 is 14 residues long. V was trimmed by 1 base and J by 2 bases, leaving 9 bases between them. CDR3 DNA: TGCGCCAGCAGCTTGCAGGGTACCAACACTGAAGCTTTCTTT. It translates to CASSLQGTNTEAFF.

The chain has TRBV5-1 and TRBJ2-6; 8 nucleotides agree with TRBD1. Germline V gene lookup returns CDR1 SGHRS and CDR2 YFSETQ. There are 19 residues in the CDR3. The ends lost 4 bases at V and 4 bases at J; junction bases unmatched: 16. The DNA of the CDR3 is TGCGCCAGCAGCCTGAACGATTTCAGGGGGCTAACCGGGGCCAACGTCCTGACTTTC. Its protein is CASSLNDFRGLTGANVLTF.

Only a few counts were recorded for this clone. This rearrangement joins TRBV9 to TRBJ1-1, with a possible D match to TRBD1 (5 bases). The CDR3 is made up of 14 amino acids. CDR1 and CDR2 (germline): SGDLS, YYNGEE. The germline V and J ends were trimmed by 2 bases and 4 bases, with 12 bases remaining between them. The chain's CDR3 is CASSVQGGSTEAFF. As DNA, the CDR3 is TGTGCCAGCAGCGTTCAGGGAGGATCCACTGAAGCTTTCTTT.

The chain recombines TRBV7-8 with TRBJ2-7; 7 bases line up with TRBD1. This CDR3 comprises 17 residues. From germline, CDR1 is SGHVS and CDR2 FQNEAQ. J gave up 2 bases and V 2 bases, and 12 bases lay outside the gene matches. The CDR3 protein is CASSLSARQGVPYEQYF. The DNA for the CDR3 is TGTGCCAGCAGCTTAAGCGCCCGACAGGGTGTCCCCTACGAGCAGTACTTC.

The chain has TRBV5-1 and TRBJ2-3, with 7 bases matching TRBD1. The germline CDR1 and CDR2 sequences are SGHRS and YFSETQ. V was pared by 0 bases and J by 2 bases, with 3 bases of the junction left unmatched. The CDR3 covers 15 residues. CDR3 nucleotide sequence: TGCGCCAGCAGCTTGGGACAGGGTGTCACAGATACGCAGTATTTT. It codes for CASSLGQGVTDTQYF. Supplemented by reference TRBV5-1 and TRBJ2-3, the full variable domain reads KAGVTQTPRYLIKTRGQQVTLSCSPISGHRSVSWYQQTPGQGLQFLFEYFSETQRNKGNFPGRFSGRQFSNSRSEMNVSTLELGDSALYLCASSLGQGVTDTQYFGPGTRLTVL.

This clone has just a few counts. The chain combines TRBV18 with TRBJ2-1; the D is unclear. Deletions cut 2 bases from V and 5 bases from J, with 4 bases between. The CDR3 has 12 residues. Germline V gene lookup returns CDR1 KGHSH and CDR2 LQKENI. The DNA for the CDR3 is TGTGCCAGCTCACCAACGAACAATGAGCAGTTCTTC. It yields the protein CASSPTNNEQFF.

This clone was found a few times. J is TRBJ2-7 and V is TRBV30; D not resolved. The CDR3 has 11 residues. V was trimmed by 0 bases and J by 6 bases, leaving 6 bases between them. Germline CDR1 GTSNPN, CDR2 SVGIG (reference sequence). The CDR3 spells CAWSVGAEQYF. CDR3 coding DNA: TGTGCCTGGAGTGTAGGCGCCGAGCAGTACTTC.

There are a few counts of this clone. The CDR3 nucleotides are TGTGCCAGCAGGGGTCCCGGGACATCCGGAAACACCATATATTTT. This gives the protein CASRGPGTSGNTIYF. V usage is TRBV27 and J usage is TRBJ1-3, with D tentatively TRBD1 (6 bases). Germline CDR1 is MNHEY and CDR2 is SMNVEV (reference sequence). The ends were cut back, 6 bases at V and 4 bases at J, with 16 bases in the middle. This CDR3 comprises 15 residues.

The CDR3 protein is CATAREEAGKNIQYF. CDR3 in DNA: TGTGCCACCGCCCGCGAGGAGGCCGGCAAAAACATTCAGTACTTC. V is TRBV7-9 and J is TRBJ2-4; maybe TRBD2 (5 bases). Germline-derived CDR1 and CDR2 are SEHNR and FQNEAQ (reference sequence). There are 15 residues in the CDR3. Trimming left V 10 bases short and J 3 bases short, with 19 bases between.

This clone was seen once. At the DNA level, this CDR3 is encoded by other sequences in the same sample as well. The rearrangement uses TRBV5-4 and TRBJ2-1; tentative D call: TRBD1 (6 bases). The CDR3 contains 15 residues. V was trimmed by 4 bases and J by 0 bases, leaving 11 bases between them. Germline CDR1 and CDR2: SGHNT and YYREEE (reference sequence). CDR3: CASSLGQSSYNEQFF. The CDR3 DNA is TGTGCCAGCAGCCTCGGACAGAGCTCCTACAATGAGCAGTTCTTC.